This T cell receptor beta chain appears in the sequencing data of a study of cytomegalovirus exposure and HLA in healthy donors. V dropped 5 bases and J dropped 9; count of bases not matched to a gene: 5. The CDR3 runs to 12 residues. Germline values: CDR1 SEHNR, CDR2 FQNEAQ (reference sequence). The PCR had 60 Vbeta and 13 Jbeta primers. Libraries were prepared by immunoSEQ multiplex PCR; TCRdb keeps only in-frame clonotypes and omits some of them. The sample holds about 100,000 clones; 74% are singletons and the top ten take approximately 15%. Sequenced input: PBMCs. The receptor comes from a woman in her 40s in good health and CMV-seropositive. The chain couples TRBV7-9 to TRBJ2-3; 7 bases map to TRBD1. The CDR3 nucleotides are TGTGCCAGCAGCCGCGACAGGGTAACGCAGTATTTT. Its protein is CASSRDRVTQYF.